The T cell receptor beta chain under discussion was sequenced for a study of blood T cell repertoires in COVID-19. For the study at large: Acute and convalescent COVID-19 samples came from the United States, Italy and Spain. The analysed material was cDNA or gDNA that came from T cells, B-cell-depleted T cells, or PBMCs.

V gave up 3 bases and J gave up 3 bases, with 8 bases separating them. The CDR3 totals 12 residues. The V gene's germline CDR1 is SQVTM and CDR2 ANQGSEA. Original handling: Amplification of reference gene primers was used by the study to estimate nucleated cell counts. Assay: immunoSEQ multiplex PCR; the TCRdb copy retains only in-frame clones and omits some. D and trimming were read from the DNA, whereas the V and J calls and clone size are those reported in that table. The table includes 190,000 or so clones, about 88% detected once. The source material was peripheral blood. This TCR was recovered from a man aged 35 to 55 with active or convalescent COVID-19. This chain joins TRBV29-1 and TRBJ2-5, with D perhaps TRBD1 (6 bases). The CDR3 DNA reads TGCAGCGTTGAGCAGGGGAAAGAGACCCAGTACTTC. The encoded protein is CSVEQGKETQYF.